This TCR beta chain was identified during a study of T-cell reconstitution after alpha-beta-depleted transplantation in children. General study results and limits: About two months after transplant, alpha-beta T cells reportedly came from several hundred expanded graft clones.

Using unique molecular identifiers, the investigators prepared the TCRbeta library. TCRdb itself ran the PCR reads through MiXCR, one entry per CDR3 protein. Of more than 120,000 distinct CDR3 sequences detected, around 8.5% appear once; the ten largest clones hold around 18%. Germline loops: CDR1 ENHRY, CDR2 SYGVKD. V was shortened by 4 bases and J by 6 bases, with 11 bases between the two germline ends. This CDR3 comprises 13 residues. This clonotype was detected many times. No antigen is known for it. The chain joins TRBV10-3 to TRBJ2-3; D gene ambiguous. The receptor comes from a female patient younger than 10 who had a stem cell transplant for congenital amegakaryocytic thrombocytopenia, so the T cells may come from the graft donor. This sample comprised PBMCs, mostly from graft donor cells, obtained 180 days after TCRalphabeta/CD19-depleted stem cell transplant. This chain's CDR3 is CAISVGSEDTQYF. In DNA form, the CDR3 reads TGTGCCATCAGTGTGGGGTCCGAGGATACGCAGTATTTT.